This is a list of T cell receptor beta chains from one sample in a study of vaccination and CD4 T cells after COVID-19. For these TCRs, the target antigens are not known. MiXCR was run by TCRdb on the PCR reads, yielding one entry per CDR3 protein. The table lists 13,000 to 15,000 distinct CDR3 sequences, 27% of them singletons. The sample consisted of CD4+ T cells from blood, cultured in vitro. All receptors come from a human donor who had recovered from COVID-19. CDR3s include the opening cysteine and the closing phenylalanine or tryptophan. The D gene is left open where the match is weak. The size entry is marked missing in some rows and otherwise reads once, few, many or a size class.

d_gene | abundance | j_gene | v_gene | CDR3aa | CDR3nt
- | few | TRBJ2-2 | TRBV20-1 | CSASRKPGELFF | TGCAGTGCTAGCCGCAAACCTGGGGAGCTGTTTTTT
- | - | TRBJ1-2 | TRBV20-1 | CSARVPGWNYGYTF | TGCAGTGCTAGAGTCCCGGGTTGGAACTATGGCTACACCTTC
- | few | TRBJ2-7 | TRBV27 | CASRSSSSREQYF | TGTGCCAGCAGGTCTTCGTCGAGTCGCGAGCAGTACTTC
- | few | TRBJ1-6 | TRBV5-1 | CASSPDSYSPLHF | TGCGCCAGCAGCCCGGACAGCTATTCACCCCTCCACTTT
- | few | TRBJ1-6 | TRBV2 | CASSEGGVNSPLHF | TGTGCCAGCAGTGAAGGAGGGGTGAATTCACCCCTCCACTTT
TRBD1 | few | TRBJ1-5 | TRBV6-1 | CASSERTWTGGQPQHF | TGTGCCAGCAGTGAACGCACGTGGACAGGGGGCCAGCCCCAGCATTTT
- | few | TRBJ1-1 | TRBV7-8 | CASTMGGNTEAFF | TGTGCCAGCACCATGGGGGGGAACACTGAAGCTTTCTTT
TRBD1 | few | TRBJ1-1 | TRBV11-3 | CASSYGDRTDTEAFF | TGTGCCAGCAGTTACGGGGACAGGACCGACACTGAAGCTTTCTTT
- | - | TRBJ1-5 | TRBV18 | CASSVAYNQPQHF | TGTGCCAGCTCTGTAGCCTACAATCAGCCCCAGCATTTT
- | few | TRBJ2-1 | TRBV7-2 | CASSSLLGGQFF | TGTGCCAGCAGCTCCCTTTTGGGGGGGCAGTTCTTC
- | - | TRBJ1-3 | TRBV2 | CASSEAWNTIYF | TGTGCCAGCAGTGAGGCCTGGAACACCATATATTTT
TRBD1 | - | TRBJ1-3 | TRBV6-2/TRBV6-3 | CASSQRDREYF | TGTGCCAGCTCTCAACGGGACAGAGAATATTTT
- | - | TRBJ2-7 | TRBV10-3 | CAISESVGGASYEQYF | TGTGCCATCAGTGAGTCGGTAGGGGGAGCGTCCTACGAGCAGTACTTC
- | few | TRBJ2-2 | TRBV24-1 | CATSDLGALSNTGELFF | TGTGCCACCAGTGATTTAGGGGCACTCTCCAACACCGGGGAGCTGTTTTTT
TRBD1 | few | TRBJ2-3 | TRBV24-1 | CATSDGDRGYTDTQYF | TGTGCCACCAGTGACGGGGACAGGGGTTACACAGATACGCAGTATTTT
- | few | TRBJ2-7 | TRBV7-8 | CASSLARFRVEQYF | TGTGCCAGCAGCTTAGCGCGGTTCAGGGTCGAGCAGTACTTC
TRBD1 | - | TRBJ1-4 | TRBV2 | CASSPTGVEKLFF | TGTGCCAGCAGTCCTACAGGGGTTGAAAAACTGTTTTTT
- | few | TRBJ1-5 | TRBV12-5 | CASGASKAIPQPQHF | TGTGCTAGTGGTGCGTCTAAAGCCATACCCCAGCCCCAGCATTTT
TRBD1 | - | TRBJ1-2 | TRBV6-1 | CASSPQGGQGYGYTF | TGTGCCAGCAGTCCCCAAGGGGGACAGGGCTATGGCTACACCTTC
- | - | TRBJ1-6 | TRBV2 | CASIVDASSYNSPLHF | TGTGCCAGCATCGTCGACGCAAGCTCCTATAATTCACCCCTCCACTTT
TRBD1 | - | TRBJ2-4 | TRBV19 | CASSRQGALNIQYF | TGTGCCAGTAGTCGACAGGGGGCCTTGAACATTCAGTACTTC
- | few | TRBJ2-5 | TRBV6-1 | CASSGQVSQETQYF | TGTGCCAGCAGTGGTCAGGTGAGTCAAGAGACCCAGTACTTC
- | - | TRBJ2-1 | TRBV5-1 | CASSLGGALRGNEQFF | TGCGCCAGCAGCTTGGGAGGAGCCCTCAGGGGAAATGAGCAGTTCTTC
- | - | TRBJ2-1 | TRBV20-1 | CSASNPGQTLQNEQFF | TGCAGTGCGTCTAACCCGGGTCAAACATTACAAAATGAGCAGTTCTTC
- | - | TRBJ1-2 | TRBV4-1 | CASSPPPGPEGGYTF | TGCGCCAGCAGCCCCCCCCCCGGGCCAGAGGGGGGCTACACCTTC
- | - | TRBJ1-3 | TRBV7-9 | CASSLVGSGNTIYF | TGTGCCAGCAGCTTAGTCGGATCCGGAAACACCATATATTTT
TRBD1 | - | TRBJ1-5 | TRBV19 | CASSTAFTGDPTEYQPQHF | TGTGCCAGTAGTACAGCCTTTACAGGGGACCCAACAGAATATCAGCCCCAGCATTTT
TRBD1 | - | TRBJ1-2 | TRBV5-4 | CASSLSQGGNYGYTF | TGTGCCAGCAGCCTTTCTCAGGGGGGAAACTATGGCTACACCTTC
TRBD1 | - | TRBJ2-1 | TRBV5-1 | CASSLDGTGGGEQFF | TGCGCCAGCAGCTTGGACGGGACAGGGGGCGGTGAGCAGTTCTTC
TRBD2 | - | TRBJ2-3 | TRBV5-4 | CASTKKRGGTRDTQYF | TGTGCCAGCACCAAGAAGCGGGGGGGAACGAGAGATACGCAGTATTTT
- | medium-sized | TRBJ1-5 | TRBV15 | CATSRGRDIGIYQPQHF | TGTGCCACCAGCAGAGGTCGGGACATAGGGATTTATCAGCCCCAGCATTTT
TRBD2 | few | TRBJ2-2 | TRBV2 | CASREAGGLTGELFF | TGTGCCAGCAGAGAAGCGGGGGGACTTACCGGGGAGCTGTTTTTT
- | - | TRBJ1-3 | TRBV12-3/TRBV12-4 | CASTQRNTIYF | TGTGCCAGCACCCAGAGAAACACCATATATTTT
TRBD1 | - | TRBJ1-2 | TRBV6-1 | CASSEDRDRSLYGYTF | TGTGCCAGCAGTGAAGACCGGGACAGATCCCTCTATGGCTACACCTTC
- | few | TRBJ1-2 | TRBV11-3 | CAIQGPYGYTF | TGTGCCATTCAAGGGCCCTATGGCTACACCTTC
TRBD2 | few | TRBJ2-3 | TRBV11-2 | CASSRPGLAGGARNTQYF | TGTGCCAGCAGCCGACCCGGACTAGCGGGGGGCGCTCGGAATACGCAGTATTTT
TRBD1 | - | TRBJ1-1 | TRBV5-1 | CASSGGTGNTEAFF | TGCGCCAGCAGCGGCGGGACAGGGAACACTGAAGCTTTCTTT
- | few | TRBJ1-4 | TRBV4-1 | CASSSLGIAGTNEKLFF | TGCGCCAGCAGCTCACTGGGGATAGCTGGAACTAATGAAAAACTGTTTTTT
- | - | TRBJ1-1 | TRBV7-2 | CASSLDTPGKNTEAFF | TGTGCCAGCAGCTTGGACACTCCCGGGAAGAACACTGAAGCTTTCTTT
- | - | TRBJ1-3 | TRBV19 | CASTLQGGAGNTIYF | TGTGCCAGTACCCTTCAAGGGGGGGCTGGAAACACCATATATTTT
- | - | TRBJ2-7 | TRBV7-2 | CASSPTPGTSYEQYF | TGTGCCAGCAGCCCTACGCCCGGAACCTCCTACGAGCAGTACTTC
- | - | TRBJ1-1 | TRBV7-2 | CASSLGRQRNTEAFF | TGTGCCAGCAGCTTAGGGCGACAGAGGAACACTGAAGCTTTCTTT
TRBD2 | - | TRBJ2-3 | TRBV5-6 | CASSEGSGATMQYF | TGTGCCAGCAGCGAGGGTAGCGGGGCAACCATGCAGTATTTT
TRBD1 | - | TRBJ2-5 | TRBV5-1 | CASSSTLTGRETQYF | TGCGCCAGCAGCTCCACGTTGACAGGGAGAGAGACCCAGTACTTC
- | once | TRBJ1-2 | TRBV6-5 | CASSYRGDVWGSEYGHTF | TGTGCCAGCAGTTACCGGGGGGACGTATGGGGAAGTGAGTATGGCCACACCTTC
- | few | TRBJ1-4 | TRBV11-2 | CASSSDFSTVYEKLFF | TGTGCCAGCAGCTCCGACTTTTCGACAGTGTATGAAAAACTGTTTTTT
- | few | TRBJ1-1 | TRBV30 | CAWSKRGGRTEAFF | TGTGCCTGGAGCAAACGGGGGGGACGGACTGAAGCTTTCTTT
- | few | TRBJ1-2 | TRBV14 | CASSQERTAYGYTF | TGTGCCAGCAGCCAAGAAAGGACAGCCTATGGCTACACCTTC
- | few | TRBJ2-5 | TRBV10-1 | CASSSRIQETQYF | TGCGCCAGCAGTTCCAGGATTCAAGAGACCCAGTACTTC
TRBD2 | - | TRBJ2-3 | TRBV11-3 | CASSLSLLGASGGAGSTDTQYF | TGTGCCAGCAGCTTATCACTCTTGGGGGCTAGCGGGGGGGCCGGTAGCACAGATACGCAGTATTTT
- | few | TRBJ2-3 | TRBV20-1 | CSAREGRGRTDTQYF | TGCAGTGCTAGAGAGGGGCGTGGGCGGACAGATACGCAGTATTTT
- | few | TRBJ1-5 | TRBV19 | CASSTQGVGQPQHF | TGTGCCAGTAGTACACAGGGAGTGGGCCAGCCCCAGCATTTT
- | few | TRBJ1-1 | TRBV9 | CASSSPLEGVHTEAFF | TGTGCCAGCAGCTCTCCGCTAGAGGGTGTGCACACTGAAGCTTTCTTT
- | - | TRBJ2-5 | TRBV12-3/TRBV12-4 | CASSSFGETQYF | TGTGCCAGCAGCTCGTTCGGGGAGACCCAGTACTTC
TRBD1 | - | TRBJ1-2 | TRBV3-1 | CASSQGQGGNYGYTF | TGTGCCAGCAGCCAAGGACAGGGGGGGAACTATGGCTACACCTTC
TRBD1 | few | TRBJ1-5 | TRBV6-1 | CASSTDRGNQPQHF | TGTGCCAGCAGCACCGACAGGGGCAATCAGCCCCAGCATTTT
- | few | TRBJ1-2 | TRBV6-2/TRBV6-3 | CASKQQGSGYTF | TGTGCCAGCAAACAACAGGGCTCTGGCTACACCTTC
TRBD1 | - | TRBJ1-2 | TRBV4-1 | CASSQVGQANYGYTF | TGCGCCAGCAGCCAGGTGGGACAGGCTAACTATGGCTACACCTTC
- | - | TRBJ2-3 | TRBV10-3 | CAISESGLRTDTQYF | TGTGCCATCAGTGAGTCCGGACTACGCACAGATACGCAGTATTTT